Listed below are T cell receptor beta chains from one sample, sequenced in a study of cytomegalovirus exposure and HLA in healthy donors. Using immunoSEQ multiplex PCR, the repertoire was profiled, and TCRdb retains in-frame clones only, with some absent. The table has some 150,000 clones, approximately 86% seen once. Sequenced material: PBMCs. Receptors were obtained from a young man in good health and CMV-seropositive. Both conserved end residues are part of each CDR3. The order of the fields is CDR3 protein, CDR3 DNA, D gene, J gene, V gene, CDR3 length, clone size. The D gene is left open where the match is weak. Clone size is shown for a subset of rows, as once, few, many or a class of expanded clone.

CDR3: CASSGTGYNSPLHF
DNA: TGTGCCAGCAGTGGGACAGGCTATAATTCACCCCTCCACTTT
D: TRBD1
J: TRBJ1-6
V: TRBV7-2
length: 14
size: -

CDR3: CSVVTGDTEAFF
DNA: TGCAGCGTCGTCACAGGGGACACTGAAGCTTTCTTT
D: TRBD1
J: TRBJ1-1
V: TRBV29-1
length: 12
size: -

CDR3: CASSQGQMNTEAFF
DNA: TGTGCCAGCAGCCAAGGACAAATGAACACTGAAGCTTTCTTT
D: -
J: TRBJ1-1
V: TRBV7-9
length: 14
size: -

CDR3: CASSYSGRQDGYTF
DNA: TGTGCCAGCAGTTACTCAGGGAGACAGGATGGCTACACCTTC
D: -
J: TRBJ1-2
V: TRBV6-6
length: 14
size: -

CDR3: CATSRDRVGADTQYF
DNA: TGTGCCACAAGCCGGGACAGGGTGGGAGCAGATACGCAGTATTTT
D: TRBD1
J: TRBJ2-3
V: TRBV7-8
length: 15
size: -

CDR3: CASSASGGTDTQYF
DNA: TGTGCCAGCAGTGCTAGCGGGGGCACAGATACGCAGTATTTT
D: TRBD2
J: TRBJ2-3
V: TRBV6-4
length: 14
size: many

CDR3: CASSEEQSYNQPQHF
DNA: TGTGCCAGCAGTGAGGAACAGAGCTACAATCAGCCCCAGCATTTT
D: -
J: TRBJ1-5
V: TRBV2
length: 15
size: -

CDR3: CASSQVGLAGWQFF
DNA: TGTGCCAGCAGCCAAGTCGGTCTAGCGGGATGGCAGTTCTTC
D: TRBD2
J: TRBJ2-1
V: TRBV14
length: 14
size: -

CDR3: CASSEGTSGSYEQYF
DNA: TGTGCCAGCAGTGAGGGGACTAGCGGGTCCTACGAGCAGTACTTC
D: TRBD2
J: TRBJ2-7
V: TRBV6-1
length: 15
size: -

CDR3: CASSLAARGQFF
DNA: TGTGCCAGCAGTTTAGCCGCAAGGGGGCAGTTCTTC
D: -
J: TRBJ2-1
V: TRBV28
length: 12
size: -

CDR3: CASNGGTGSYEQYF
DNA: TGTGCCAGTAATGGGGGGACAGGGTCTTACGAGCAGTACTTC
D: TRBD1
J: TRBJ2-7
V: TRBV2
length: 14
size: -

CDR3: CASRPGQGARGRIVFAEAFF
DNA: TGTGCCAGCAGACCGGGACAGGGGGCGCGTGGCAGAATTGTGTTCGCTGAAGCTTTCTTT
D: TRBD1
J: TRBJ1-1
V: TRBV28
length: 20
size: -

CDR3: CASSWKGQGAHEQYF
DNA: TGTGCCAGCAGCTGGAAGGGACAGGGGGCCCACGAGCAGTACTTC
D: TRBD1
J: TRBJ2-7
V: TRBV11-1
length: 15
size: -

CDR3: CSVSGTTMNTEAFF
DNA: TGCAGCGTGTCCGGGACAACTATGAACACTGAAGCTTTCTTT
D: -
J: TRBJ1-1
V: TRBV29-1
length: 14
size: -

CDR3: CASSLAQGDTQYF
DNA: TGTGCCAGCAGCTTAGCCCAGGGGGATACGCAGTATTTT
D: -
J: TRBJ2-3
V: TRBV7-7
length: 13
size: -

CDR3: CASSIQGATEAFF
DNA: TGCGCCAGCAGCATACAGGGGGCCACTGAAGCTTTCTTT
D: TRBD1
J: TRBJ1-1
V: TRBV5-1
length: 13
size: -

CDR3: CASSVQGFTEAFF
DNA: TGTGCCAGCAGTGTTCAGGGGTTCACTGAAGCTTTCTTT
D: -
J: TRBJ1-1
V: TRBV25-1
length: 13
size: few

CDR3: CAVGSNKRGVFSEQYF
DNA: TGTGCCGTCGGTAGCAACAAGCGGGGGGTATTCAGCGAGCAGTACTTC
D: TRBD2
J: TRBJ2-7
V: TRBV10-3
length: 16
size: -

CDR3: CATSRDPGDRRNYGYTF
DNA: TGTGCCACCAGCAGAGATCCGGGCGACAGAAGAAACTATGGCTACACCTTC
D: -
J: TRBJ1-2
V: TRBV15
length: 17
size: -

CDR3: CSVGGNYGYTF
DNA: TGCAGCGTTGGGGGCAACTATGGCTACACCTTC
D: -
J: TRBJ1-2
V: TRBV29-1
length: 11
size: -

CDR3: CASSIGTEGTF
DNA: TGTGCCAGTAGTATAGGGACAGAAGGGACCTTC
D: -
J: TRBJ1-2
V: TRBV19
length: 11
size: -

CDR3: CASSLSPFLRTYEQYF
DNA: TGTGCCAGCAGTTTATCCCCATTCCTCAGGACCTACGAGCAGTACTTC
D: -
J: TRBJ2-7
V: TRBV28
length: 16
size: -

CDR3: CAWKGAFEQYF
DNA: TGTGCCTGGAAGGGGGCTTTCGAGCAGTACTTC
D: TRBD1
J: TRBJ2-7
V: TRBV30
length: 11
size: -

CDR3: CASRRLAGSTDTQYF
DNA: TGTGCCAGCAGGAGGCTAGCGGGATCCACAGATACGCAGTATTTT
D: -
J: TRBJ2-3
V: TRBV21-1
length: 15
size: -

CDR3: CASSYEGGGNEKLFF
DNA: TGTGCCAGCAGTTACGAGGGAGGTGGTAATGAAAAACTGTTTTTT
D: -
J: TRBJ1-4
V: TRBV6-5
length: 15
size: -

CDR3: CASRPSLAHGYTF
DNA: TGTGCCAGCAGACCGTCACTCGCGCATGGCTACACCTTC
D: -
J: TRBJ1-2
V: TRBV27
length: 13
size: -

CDR3: CASSVGTGKSTGELFF
DNA: TGTGCCAGCAGCGTGGGGACAGGGAAATCCACCGGGGAGCTGTTTTTT
D: TRBD1
J: TRBJ2-2
V: TRBV9
length: 16
size: -

CDR3: CASSASSTSTDTQYF
DNA: TGTGCCAGCAGTGCGTCATCAACTAGCACAGATACGCAGTATTTT
D: -
J: TRBJ2-3
V: TRBV6-1
length: 15
size: once

CDR3: CASSLVGKQETQYF
DNA: TGTGCCAGCAGCTTAGTGGGCAAACAAGAGACCCAGTACTTC
D: -
J: TRBJ2-5
V: TRBV7-7
length: 14
size: -

CDR3: CATKGQGGSSYNSPLHF
DNA: TGTGCCACTAAGGGACAGGGAGGGAGCTCCTATAATTCACCCCTCCACTTT
D: TRBD1
J: TRBJ1-6
V: TRBV19
length: 17
size: -

CDR3: CASSQPTRYTEAFF
DNA: TGCGCCAGCAGCCAACCTACCCGTTACACTGAAGCTTTCTTT
D: -
J: TRBJ1-1
V: TRBV4-1
length: 14
size: once

CDR3: CASSFSGGDLNEQFF
DNA: TGTGCCAGCAGCTTTAGCGGGGGGGACTTGAATGAGCAGTTCTTC
D: TRBD2
J: TRBJ2-1
V: TRBV7-2
length: 15
size: -

CDR3: CASSPTGGFGNTIYF
DNA: TGTGCCAGCAGCCCCACAGGGGGCTTCGGAAACACCATATATTTT
D: TRBD1
J: TRBJ1-3
V: TRBV7-9
length: 15
size: few

CDR3: CATSIEGDQPQHF
DNA: TGTGCCACCAGCATTGAGGGGGATCAGCCCCAGCATTTT
D: -
J: TRBJ1-5
V: TRBV15
length: 13
size: -

CDR3: CAISESGGQRAEAFF
DNA: TGTGCCATCAGTGAGTCAGGGGGACAGAGGGCTGAAGCTTTCTTT
D: TRBD1
J: TRBJ1-1
V: TRBV10-3
length: 15
size: -

CDR3: CSVEPVNTEAFF
DNA: TGCAGCGTTGAACCGGTGAACACTGAAGCTTTCTTT
D: -
J: TRBJ1-1
V: TRBV29-1
length: 12
size: once

CDR3: CASSEVTGGPADTQYF
DNA: TGTGCCAGCAGTGAAGTAACGGGAGGGCCAGCAGATACGCAGTATTTT
D: TRBD2
J: TRBJ2-3
V: TRBV2
length: 16
size: -

CDR3: CASSVAGLDNQPQHF
DNA: TGTGCCAGCAGCGTAGCGGGTCTCGACAATCAGCCCCAGCATTTT
D: -
J: TRBJ1-5
V: TRBV9
length: 15
size: -

CDR3: CATQAGTSGRAGELFF
DNA: TGTGCCACCCAAGCGGGGACTAGCGGGAGGGCCGGGGAGCTGTTTTTT
D: TRBD2
J: TRBJ2-2
V: TRBV4-2
length: 16
size: -

CDR3: CASSLGTGTVATEAFF
DNA: TGTGCCAGCAGCTTGGGGACAGGGACAGTTGCCACTGAAGCTTTCTTT
D: TRBD1
J: TRBJ1-1
V: TRBV5-4
length: 16
size: -

CDR3: CATSRAPRADNEQFF
DNA: TGTGCCACCAGCAGAGCCCCCAGGGCCGACAATGAGCAGTTCTTC
D: -
J: TRBJ2-1
V: TRBV15
length: 15
size: once

CDR3: CASSLVGDSSNEQFF
DNA: TGCGCCAGCAGCTTGGTAGGGGACAGCTCCAATGAGCAGTTCTTC
D: TRBD1
J: TRBJ2-1
V: TRBV5-1
length: 15
size: -